This TCR beta chain was recovered during a study of blood T cell repertoires in COVID-19. Study details: COVID-19 samples from acute and convalescent phases originated in the United States, Italy and Spain.

V lost 5 bases, J lost 1 base, and 2 bases stayed unmatched. Germline lookup yields CDR1 LNHDA and CDR2 SQIVND (reference sequence). The CDR3 is 16 residues long. Cohorts were assigned according to the clinical history that participants reported. Recovered participants had two consecutive negative NP/OP PCR tests, healthcare professional clearance, or symptom resolution. In the source study's methods: Nucleated cell counts were estimated from reference gene primer amplification. Profiling relied on immunoSEQ multiplex PCR, and the TCRdb table lists in-frame clones only, not all of them. V, J and clone size reflect that table, while D and trimming were determined from the DNA. This table holds over 250,000 clones, over 75% found once.

Sequencing was done on a sample of PBMCs or T cells enriched from blood (not recorded which). This receptor was identified in a young woman who had recovered from COVID-19. V is TRBV19 and J is TRBJ2-1, with 13 bases that match TRBD2. The CDR3 is CASSPTSGRSYNEQFF. CDR3 DNA sequence: TGTGCCAGTAGTCCGACTAGCGGGAGGTCCTACAATGAGCAGTTCTTC.